The clone carrying this T cell receptor beta chain was recorded many times. The data belong to a study of T cells in Graves' hyperthyroidism and ophthalmopathy. RNA transcripts gave rise to amplified TCR beta CDR3 regions. Initially, a first-round RT-PCR of the TCR CDR3 employed the HTBI primer set. TCRdb called the multiplex PCR reads again in MiXCR, with one record for every CDR3 protein. The sample shows under 650,000 distinct CDR3 sequences, about a sixth of them seen only once. This receptor was identified in a woman in her twenties or thirties with Graves' hyperthyroidism. The specimen was blood.

In DNA form, the CDR3 reads TGTGCCAGCAGACAAGGGAGGGTGTGGGGGTTGGACAATGAGCAGTTCTTC. Protein: CASRQGRVWGLDNEQFF. The V and J genes are TRBV6-1 and TRBJ2-1; TRBD2 matches at 7 bases. This CDR3 comprises 17 residues. The ends lost 6 bases at V and 5 bases at J; junction bases unmatched: 16. The germline V gene encodes CDR1 MNHNS and CDR2 SASEGT.